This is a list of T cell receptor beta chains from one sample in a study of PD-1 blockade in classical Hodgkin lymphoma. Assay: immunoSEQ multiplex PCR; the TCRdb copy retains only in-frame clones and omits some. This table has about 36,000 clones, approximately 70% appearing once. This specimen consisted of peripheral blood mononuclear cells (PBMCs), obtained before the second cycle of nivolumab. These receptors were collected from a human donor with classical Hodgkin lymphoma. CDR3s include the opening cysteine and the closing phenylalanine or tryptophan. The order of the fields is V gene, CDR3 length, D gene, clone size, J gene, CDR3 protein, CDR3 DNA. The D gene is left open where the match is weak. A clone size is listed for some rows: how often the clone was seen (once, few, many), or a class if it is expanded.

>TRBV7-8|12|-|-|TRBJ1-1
CASSRGQFEAFF
TGTGCCAGCAGTCGCGGACAGTTTGAAGCTTTCTTT
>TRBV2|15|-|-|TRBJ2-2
CASSDREVGTGELFF
TGTGCCAGCAGTGACAGGGAGGTTGGGACCGGGGAGCTGTTTTTT
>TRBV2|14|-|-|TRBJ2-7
CASSDQGNSYEQYF
TGTGCCAGCAGTGACCAGGGGAACTCCTACGAGCAGTACTTC
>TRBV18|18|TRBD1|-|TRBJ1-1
CASSLTGTGGFEMTEAFF
TGTGCCAGCTCACTAACCGGGACAGGGGGCTTTGAGATGACTGAAGCTTTCTTT
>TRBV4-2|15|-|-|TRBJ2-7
CASSQDPLSSYEQYF
TGTGCCAGCAGCCAAGATCCACTGAGCTCCTACGAGCAGTACTTC
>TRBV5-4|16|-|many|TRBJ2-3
CASSPRARGGTDTQYF
TGTGCCAGCAGCCCGAGGGCCAGGGGGGGCACAGATACGCAGTATTTT
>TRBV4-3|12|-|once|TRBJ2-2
CASSQEAGELFF
TGCGCCAGCAGCCAAGAGGCAGGGGAGCTGTTTTTT
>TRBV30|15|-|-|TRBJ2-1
CAWSVGGSSYNEQFF
TGTGCCTGGAGTGTTGGGGGGAGCTCCTACAATGAGCAGTTCTTC
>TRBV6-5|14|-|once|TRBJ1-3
CASSGVVDGNTIYF
TGTGCCAGCAGTGGGGTCGTGGATGGAAACACCATATATTTT
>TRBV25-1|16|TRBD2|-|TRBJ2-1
CASSEYTGLAGNEQFF
TGTGCCAGCAGTGAATACACGGGACTAGCGGGGAATGAGCAGTTCTTC
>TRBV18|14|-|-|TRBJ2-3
CASSHGTHTDTQYF
TGTGCCAGCTCACACGGGACTCACACAGATACGCAGTATTTT
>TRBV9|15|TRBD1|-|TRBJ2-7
CASSVGQGASYEQYF
TGTGCCAGCAGCGTAGGGCAGGGGGCCTCCTACGAGCAGTACTTC
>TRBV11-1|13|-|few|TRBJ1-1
CASTVRGAAEAFF
TGTGCCAGCACCGTGAGGGGCGCCGCTGAAGCTTTCTTT
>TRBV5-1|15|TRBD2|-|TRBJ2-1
CASSLAAGGRDEQFF
TGCGCCAGCAGCTTGGCCGCGGGGGGTAGGGATGAGCAGTTCTTC
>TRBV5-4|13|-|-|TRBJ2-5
CASSFPGVKTQYF
TGTGCCAGCAGCTTTCCCGGGGTTAAGACCCAGTACTTC
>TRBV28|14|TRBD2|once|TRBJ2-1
CASRPGLAGKEQFF
TGTGCCAGCAGACCGGGACTAGCGGGAAAGGAGCAGTTCTTC
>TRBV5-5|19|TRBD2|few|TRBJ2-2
CASSLAPAVLAGVQGELFF
TGTGCCAGCAGCTTGGCTCCCGCGGTCCTAGCGGGGGTCCAAGGGGAGCTGTTTTTT
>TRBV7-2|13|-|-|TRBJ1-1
CASSLWGNTEAFF
TGTGCCAGCAGCTTGTGGGGGAACACTGAAGCTTTCTTT
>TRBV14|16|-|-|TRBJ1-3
CASSQFQVLSGNTIYF
TGTGCCAGCAGCCAGTTTCAGGTCCTCTCTGGAAACACCATATATTTT
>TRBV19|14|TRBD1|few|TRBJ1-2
CASSISDRAYGYTF
TGTGCCAGTAGTATCTCGGACAGGGCCTATGGCTACACCTTC
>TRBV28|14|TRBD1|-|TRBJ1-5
CASSLGTAYQPQHF
TGTGCCAGCAGCTTAGGGACAGCCTATCAGCCCCAGCATTTT
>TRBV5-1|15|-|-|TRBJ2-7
CASSLALSGTYEQYF
TGCGCCAGCAGCTTGGCCCTAAGCGGAACCTACGAGCAGTACTTC
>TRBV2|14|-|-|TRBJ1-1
CASTGVSSDTEAFF
TGTGCCAGCACGGGAGTCAGCTCGGACACTGAAGCTTTCTTT
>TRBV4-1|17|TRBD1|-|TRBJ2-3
CASSHLPGQGFSDTQYF
TGCGCCAGCAGCCATTTACCGGGACAGGGTTTTTCGGATACGCAGTATTTT
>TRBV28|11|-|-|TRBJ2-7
CASTDIYEQYF
TGTGCCAGCACCGACATTTACGAGCAGTACTTC
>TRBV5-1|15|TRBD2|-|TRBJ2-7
CASSFGTSGVYEQYF
TGCGCCAGCAGCTTTGGGACTAGCGGGGTTTACGAGCAGTACTTC
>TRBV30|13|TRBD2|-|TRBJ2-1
CAWSSGGANEQFF
TGTGCCTGGAGTAGCGGGGGGGCGAATGAGCAGTTCTTC
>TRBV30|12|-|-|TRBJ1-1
CAWSVGPSEAFF
TGTGCCTGGAGTGTAGGTCCCTCTGAAGCTTTCTTT
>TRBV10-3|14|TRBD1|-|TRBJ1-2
CASSRGQGGGGYTF
TGTGCCAGCAGTCGGGGACAGGGTGGAGGTGGCTACACCTTC
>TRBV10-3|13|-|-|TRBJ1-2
CAIRDSTSYGYTF
TGTGCCATCAGGGACAGCACGTCCTATGGCTACACCTTC
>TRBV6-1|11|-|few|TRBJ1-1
CASSTNYEAFF
TGTGCCAGCAGTACCAACTATGAAGCTTTCTTT
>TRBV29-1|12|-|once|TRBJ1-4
CSVGGVGEKLFF
TGCAGCGTTGGGGGCGTCGGTGAAAAACTGTTTTTT
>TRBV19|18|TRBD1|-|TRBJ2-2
CASSLTPRTGRDSGELFF
TGTGCCAGTAGTCTCACCCCAAGGACAGGGCGGGATTCCGGGGAGCTGTTTTTT
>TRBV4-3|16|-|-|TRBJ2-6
CASSQDRGSGANVLTF
TGCGCCAGCAGCCAAGACAGGGGCTCTGGGGCCAACGTCCTGACTTTC
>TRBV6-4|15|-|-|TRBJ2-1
CASSDSAGSYNEQFF
TGTGCCAGCAGTGACTCAGCGGGCTCCTACAATGAGCAGTTCTTC
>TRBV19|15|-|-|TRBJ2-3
CASSIGTTSTDTQYF
TGTGCCAGTAGTATTGGGACAACTAGCACAGATACGCAGTATTTT
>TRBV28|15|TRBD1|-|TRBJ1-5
CASSSGTGGNQPQHF
TGTGCCAGCAGTTCCGGGACAGGGGGCAATCAGCCCCAGCATTTT
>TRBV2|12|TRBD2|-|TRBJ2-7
CATGTSGYEQYF
TGTGCCACTGGGACTAGCGGCTACGAGCAGTACTTC
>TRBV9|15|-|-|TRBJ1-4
CASSGGRAPGEKLFF
TGTGCCAGCAGCGGGGGCCGGGCCCCGGGGGAAAAACTGTTTTTT
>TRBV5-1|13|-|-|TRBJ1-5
CASSLSGDQPQHF
TGCGCCAGCAGCTTGTCAGGGGATCAGCCCCAGCATTTT
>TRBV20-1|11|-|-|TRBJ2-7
CSARLNRVQYF
TGCAGTGCTCGCCTAAACAGGGTGCAGTACTTC